This TCR beta chain was sequenced in a study of follicular helper T cells after annual influenza vaccination. Findings and limits, study-wide: Just roughly 8.5-20% of cells analyzed had recovered productive TCRB sequences.

This clone was counted a single time. Its antigen remains unidentified. Survey level resolution was used for TCRB sequencing. Using immunoSEQ multiplex PCR, the repertoire was profiled, and TCRdb retains in-frame clones only, with some absent. Of about 5,200 clones listed, approximately 89% were seen once; the top ten hold 1.3% to 1.5%. Time point indicated: 2013-2014 season, 7 days after vaccination. This sequence originates from an adult who received the influenza vaccine. The starting material was CXCR5+ CD38- circulating T follicular helper cells from blood, obtained 7 days after influenza vaccination. Subset described: circulating Tfh, non-naive CD4+CXCR5+PD-1+ (ICOS+CD38+ or ICOS-CD38-).

The CDR3 here is CSAWDSKGTEAFF. The CDR3 DNA is TGCAGCGCCTGGGACAGTAAGGGAACTGAAGCTTTCTTT. This chain joins TRBV29-1 and TRBJ1-1; 7 positions match TRBD1. Germline lookup yields CDR1 SQVTM and CDR2 ANQGSEA. The CDR3 is made up of 13 amino acids. J gave up 5 bases and V 7 bases, and 10 bases lay outside the gene matches.